The 18 T cell receptor beta chains in this list originate from one sample, sequenced in a study of OX40 agonist ivuxolimab in advanced cancers. Libraries were prepared by immunoSEQ multiplex PCR; TCRdb keeps only in-frame clonotypes and omits some of them. This sample yields roughly 65,000 clones, of which about 82% are seen a single time; 3% to 4.5% belongs to the top ten. The specimen was CD4+ or CD8+ T cells sorted from blood, collected in a trial of the OX40 agonist ivuxolimab. The receptor set was obtained from an adult with an advanced solid tumor such as melanoma, head and neck, liver or kidney cancer.

The CDR3 spells CASSLVGSGGKETQYF. In DNA form, the CDR3 reads TGTGCCAGCAGCTTGGTAGGGTCTGGCGGGAAAGAGACCCAGTACTTC. This sequence joins TRBV5-4 and TRBJ2-5; D is possibly TRBD2 (6 bases). This CDR3 comprises 16 residues. Germline V gene sequence: CDR1 SGHNT, CDR2 YYREEE (reference sequence). V dropped 0 bases and J dropped 3 bases, with 15 bases sitting between them.

V usage is TRBV10-3 and J usage is TRBJ2-1, with 8 bases matching TRBD2. The trim removed 9 bases at V and 0 bases at J, leaving 7 bases unmatched. The germline gives CDR1 ENHRY, CDR2 SYGVKD. This CDR3 region has 15 residues. This CDR3 reads CAIREGPSSYNEQFF. The CDR3 bases are TGTGCCATTCGGGAGGGCCCCAGCTCCTACAATGAGCAGTTCTTC.

The chain employs TRBV19 and TRBJ1-5, with 8 bases that match TRBD1. CDR1 and CDR2 from the germline V gene are LNHDA and SQIVND (reference sequence). This CDR3 is 15 amino acids long. Germline trimming cut 6 bases from V and 5 bases from J; bases unmatched to any gene: 9. CDR3 nucleotide sequence: TGTGCCAGTAGGATTGACAGGGGCGGGCATCAGCCCCAGCATTTT. Translation gives CASRIDRGGHQPQHF.

In its sample, this clone was seen once. The chain uses TRBV13 and TRBJ1-6; unclear D gene. The CDR3 has 15 amino acids. Trimming removed 1 base at V and 9 bases at J, with 13 bases between. Germline V gene lookup returns CDR1 PRHDT and CDR2 FYEKMQ (reference sequence). This CDR3 reads CASSLAAGLSSPLHF. As DNA, the CDR3 is TGTGCCAGCAGCTTAGCAGCGGGGTTGAGTTCACCCCTCCACTTT.

The CDR3 sequence: CASSPTGLGQPQHF. The CDR3 DNA follows: TGTGCCAGTAGTCCAACAGGGTTGGGTCAGCCCCAGCATTTT. The rearrangement uses TRBV19 and TRBJ1-5; the D gene is possibly TRBD1 (6 bases). Germline CDR1 LNHDA, CDR2 SQIVND (reference sequence). With 5 bases removed from V and 6 bases from J, the gap between germline ends came to 14 bases. There are 14 residues in the CDR3.

The chain couples TRBV2 to TRBJ2-6; 7 nucleotides align to TRBD1. Germline V gene lookup returns CDR1 SNHLY and CDR2 FYNNEI. The CDR3 is 16 residues long. V was clipped by 6 bases and J by 0 bases; unmatched bases: 5. The CDR3 loop reads CASSGDRLSGANVLTF. CDR3 DNA: TGTGCCAGCAGCGGGGACAGACTCTCTGGGGCCAACGTCCTGACTTTC.

Of note for this clone: In the same sample, other DNA sequences code for this CDR3. V is TRBV7-9 and J is TRBJ1-2, with no clear D. Germline CDR1 reads SEHNR; CDR2 reads FQNEAQ (reference sequence). The CDR3 is 11 amino acids. V was trimmed by 1 base and J by 3 bases, leaving 0 bases between them. CDR3 amino acids: CASSLDYGYTF. In DNA, the CDR3 is TGTGCCAGCAGCTTAGACTATGGCTACACCTTC.

This clone was picked up one time. This rearrangement joins TRBV6-6 to TRBJ1-1; D is uncertain. The V gene's germline CDR1 is MNHNY and CDR2 SVGAGI (reference sequence). The CDR3 spans 13 residues. V gave up 6 bases and J gave up 3 bases, with 11 bases separating them. In nucleotides, the CDR3 is TGTGCCAGCAGACTGAACACCTACACTGAAGCTTTCTTT. Translating gives CASRLNTYTEAFF.

The chain is built from TRBV5-1 and TRBJ2-1, with 7 bases that match TRBD2. Germline CDR1 is SGHRS and CDR2 is YFSETQ. CDR3 length: 12 residues. The ends lost 2 bases at V and 12 bases at J; junction bases unmatched: 5. CDR3 protein: CASSFEGGWQFF. The CDR3 bases are TGCGCCAGCAGCTTCGAGGGAGGGTGGCAGTTCTTC.

The chain has TRBV7-9 and TRBJ2-7, with D unresolved. Trimming pared 4 bases from V and 0 bases from J, leaving 10 bases between. Germline V lookup: CDR1 SEHNR, CDR2 FQNEAQ (reference sequence). CDR3 length: 14 amino acids. The CDR3 bases are TGTGCCAGCAGCTCCTCTCCTAACTCCTACGAGCAGTACTTC. It encodes CASSSSPNSYEQYF.

V usage is TRBV5-4 and J usage is TRBJ2-1, with D perhaps matching TRBD2 (5 bases). V was pared by 2 bases and J by 7 bases, with 16 bases between. The CDR3 has 15 amino acids. From germline, CDR1 is SGHNT and CDR2 YYREEE (reference sequence). Written as DNA, the CDR3 is TGTGCCAGCAGCTTCCGGAGGTTCGGTAGGAATGAGCAGTTCTTC. Translating it yields CASSFRRFGRNEQFF.

This clone occurred once. This chain uses TRBV19 with TRBJ2-7; D tentatively fits TRBD1 or TRBD2 (6 bases each). In germline, CDR1 is LNHDA, CDR2 SQIVND (reference sequence). V dropped 3 bases and J dropped 5 bases, with 11 bases sitting between them. CDR3 length equals 13 residues. This CDR3 reads CASSIGGPNEQYF. The CDR3 DNA reads as TGTGCCAGTAGTATTGGGGGGCCGAACGAGCAGTACTTC.

This chain links TRBV4-1 with TRBJ2-5; 9 bases match TRBD2. Trimming removed 2 bases from V and 2 bases from J; junction bases left unmatched: 9. CDR3 size: 17 residues. Germline CDR1 reads MGHRA; CDR2 reads YSYEKL. The CDR3, as DNA: TGCGCCAGCAGCCAAAAGTTACCGACTAGCGGACAAGAGACCCAGTACTTC. The encoded protein is CASSQKLPTSGQETQYF.

This clone has just a few counts. V gene TRBV27 combines with J gene TRBJ2-1, with TRBD2 identical over 7 bases. Germline CDR1 and CDR2: MNHEY and SMNVEV (reference sequence). The V segment lost 2 bases and the J segment 7 bases; nucleotides outside the gene matches: 5. The CDR3 has 14 residues. This CDR3 reads CASSLMGEGNEQFF. The CDR3, as DNA: TGTGCCAGCAGTTTAATGGGGGAGGGGAATGAGCAGTTCTTC.

Written as DNA, the CDR3 is TGTGCCAGTGGTCGAGGGACAGGGATCGATGGCTACACCTTC. Amino acids: CASGRGTGIDGYTF. The chain uses TRBV19 and TRBJ1-2; 9 positions agree with TRBD1. The V gene end was trimmed by 8 bases and the J gene end by 6 bases; junction bases not matched to a gene: 10. Germline V gene data show CDR1 as LNHDA and CDR2 as SQIVND (reference sequence). The CDR3 consists of 14 residues.

This sequence joins TRBV6-5 and TRBJ2-1; possible D gene TRBD1, 6 bases. The CDR3 length is 13 residues. Trimming pared 0 bases from V and 11 bases from J, leaving 11 bases between. Germline V lookup: CDR1 MNHEY, CDR2 SVGAGI. CDR3 sequence (DNA): TGTGCCAGCAGTTACTCAGGCAGGGGAAAGCAGTTCTTC. This translates into CASSYSGRGKQFF.

V gene TRBV11-2 combines with J gene TRBJ2-1; D is undetermined. The ends were cut back, 4 bases at V and 4 bases at J, with 14 bases in the middle. The CDR3 has 15 amino acids. Germline values: CDR1 SGHAT, CDR2 FQNNGV. CDR3 sequence (DNA): TGTGCCAGCAGCTGGACCACACAAGCATACAATGAGCAGTTCTTC. Amino acids: CASSWTTQAYNEQFF.

This chain links TRBV5-8 with TRBJ2-1; 15 positions agree with TRBD2. V trimming: 7 bases; J trimming: 3 bases; junction bases outside the gene matches: 11. The CDR3 runs to 18 residues. The germline V gene has CDR1 SGHTS and CDR2 YDEGEE. The CDR3 here is CASGRPGLAGGFYNEQFF. The CDR3 bases are TGTGCCAGCGGGCGACCGGGACTAGCGGGAGGATTCTACAATGAGCAGTTCTTC.